The present TCR beta chain was sequenced within a study of shared clonotypes between healthy human individuals. Terminally differentiated effector memory CD45RA+ cells were excluded from the naive CD8 cells, which were CD45RO-negative and positively selected for CCR7. CDR1 SGHTA and CDR2 FQGTGA come from the germline V gene. This CDR3 is built from 18 residues. Trimming removed 0 bases at V and 0 bases at J, with 15 bases between. Method: immunoSEQ multiplex PCR; TCRdb's copy keeps in-frame clones and lacks some. The sample holds 2 million to 2.5 million clones, roughly 91% seen once. The chain joins TRBV7-3 to TRBJ2-1; the D gene is possibly TRBD2 (6 bases). This clonotype was sampled from a man aged 18 to 30 in good health. Some clones in this sample may be carry-over from other donors' samples. The source material was naive CD8+ T cells from PBMCs. As DNA, the CDR3 is TGTGCCAGCAGCTTAACTAGCGGCCACGAGAGCTCCTACAATGAGCAGTTCTTC. This encodes CASSLTSGHESSYNEQFF.